The present entry profiles one T cell receptor beta chain with its context. This sample is drawn from a study of control samples from healthy donors and cancer patients. The method was immunoSEQ multiplex PCR; TCRdb's version includes in-frame clones alone and lacks a portion of them. This table has some 150,000 clones, 91% appearing once. Sequenced: blood. The TCR originated in a woman aged 30 to 39 in good health.

DNA for the CDR3: TGTGCCAGCACAGGTGACACCGGGGAGCTGTTTTTT. It encodes CASTGDTGELFF. This chain links TRBV19 with TRBJ2-2; tentative D call: TRBD1 (5 bases). Germline V lookup: CDR1 LNHDA, CDR2 SQIVND (reference sequence). V lost 9 bases, J lost 3 bases, and 8 bases lay in between. The CDR3 totals 12 residues.